Each of the 6 T cell receptor beta chains below was sequenced from the same sample in a study of blood T cell repertoires in COVID-19. Clones were sequenced by immunoSEQ multiplex PCR, and TCRdb holds only the in-frame ones, with some missing. The sample lists about 110,000 clones; over 65% were seen once. The material sequenced was peripheral blood. The receptors here all came from a woman older than 75 with acute or convalescent COVID-19.

The chain combines TRBV24-1 with TRBJ1-2, with D tentatively TRBD1 (5 bases). CDR1 and CDR2 from the germline V gene are KGHDR and SFDVKD. V lost 3 bases and J 0 bases, leaving 7 bases between the germline ends. The CDR3 has 14 amino acids. This chain's CDR3 is CATSDPGSNYGYTF. The DNA of the CDR3 is TGTGCCACCAGTGATCCAGGGTCTAACTATGGCTACACCTTC.

This sequence joins TRBV7-2 and TRBJ2-1; D not certain. The CDR3 consists of 13 residues. Germline V lookup: CDR1 SGHTA, CDR2 FQGNSA. The V and J ends lost 1 base and 6 bases respectively, with 7 bases between them. This CDR3 reads CASSLGGFNEQFF. The CDR3 DNA sequence: TGTGCCAGCAGCTTAGGCGGCTTCAATGAGCAGTTCTTC.

The chain has TRBV5-1 and TRBJ1-4; 12 bases map to TRBD1. Germline values: CDR1 SGHRS, CDR2 YFSETQ. CDR3 length: 14 amino acids. V lost 4 bases, J lost 7 bases, and 2 bases stayed unmatched. CDR3: CASSGTGGVEKLFF. The CDR3 bases are TGCGCCAGCAGCGGGACAGGGGGCGTTGAAAAACTGTTTTTT.

The rearrangement uses TRBV25-1 and TRBJ2-5; 8 positions match TRBD1. This CDR3 contains 16 residues. The germline V gene encodes CDR1 MGHDK and CDR2 SYGVNS. V was pared by 2 bases and J by 5 bases, with 10 bases of the junction left unmatched. The CDR3 spells CASSEQGTGPLETQYF. The CDR3 DNA follows: TGTGCCAGCAGTGAACAGGGGACAGGACCGTTGGAGACCCAGTACTTC. The full variable domain, completed using reference TRBV25-1 and TRBJ2-5, is EADIYQTPRYLVIGTGKKITLECSQTMGHDKMYWYQQDPGMELHLIHYSYGVNSTEKGDLSSESTVSRIRTEHFPLTLESARPSHTSQYLCASSEQGTGPLETQYFGPGTRLLVL.

The chain is built from TRBV7-2 and TRBJ1-2; D unclear. V shed 5 bases and J shed 7 bases, with 20 bases lying between them. The germline gives CDR1 SGHTA, CDR2 FQGNSA. This CDR3 spans 15 amino acids. The CDR3 region has the DNA TGTGCCAGCAGCAGAGAGATCATGAGGCATGCTGGCTACACCTTC. Its protein is CASSREIMRHAGYTF. Complete variable domain (other parts from reference TRBV7-2 and TRBJ1-2): GAGVSQSPSNKVTEKGKDVELRCDPISGHTALYWYRQSLGQGLEFLIYFQGNSAPDKSGLPSDRFSAERTGGSVSTLTIQRTQQEDSAVYLCASSREIMRHAGYTFGSGTRLTVV.

This chain connects TRBV5-1 to TRBJ1-5, with D tentatively TRBD1 (5 bases). Trimming pared 4 bases from V and 2 bases from J, leaving 7 bases between. CDR1 and CDR2 (germline): SGHRS, YFSETQ. The CDR3 has 13 amino acids. The DNA of the CDR3 is TGCGCCAGCAGCGGAGGGGGCAATCAGCCCCAGCATTTT. Translating it yields CASSGGGNQPQHF.